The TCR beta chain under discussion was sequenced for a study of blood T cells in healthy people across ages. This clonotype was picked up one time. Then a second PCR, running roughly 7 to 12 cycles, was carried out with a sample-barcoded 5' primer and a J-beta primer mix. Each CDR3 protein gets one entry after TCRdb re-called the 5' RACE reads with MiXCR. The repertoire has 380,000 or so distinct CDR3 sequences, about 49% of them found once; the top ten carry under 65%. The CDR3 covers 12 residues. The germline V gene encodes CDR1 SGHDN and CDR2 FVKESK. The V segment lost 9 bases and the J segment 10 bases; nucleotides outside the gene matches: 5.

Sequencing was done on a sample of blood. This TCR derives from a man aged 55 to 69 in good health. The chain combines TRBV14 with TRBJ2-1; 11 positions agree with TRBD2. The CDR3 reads CARTSGVREQFF. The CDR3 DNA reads TGTGCCAGGACTAGCGGGGTACGGGAGCAGTTCTTC.